The clone carrying this T cell receptor beta chain showed up just once. Its antigen is as yet unknown. For the second PCR, which ran for about 6 to 11 cycles, a sample-barcoded 5' primer and a J-beta primer mix were used. Unique molecular identifiers of 12 random nucleotides labeled each cDNA. TCRdb reprocessed the 5' RACE reads via MiXCR and lists one record per CDR3 protein. Of some 1.5 million distinct CDR3 sequences detected, roughly 30% appear once; the ten largest clones hold about 7.7%. CDR3 size: 16 residues. Trimming took 5 bases from V and 1 from J; bases not matched to a gene: 6. The source of the sample is a study of blood T cells in healthy people across ages. At least 7 million PBMCs were isolated per sample. Study results and caveats: Diversity was higher, and naive CD4+ cells more numerous, in long-lived donors than in aged donors.

The specimen was blood. The sequence was collected from a woman aged 30 to 39 in good health. V usage is TRBV12-3 or TRBV12-4 and J usage is TRBJ1-1, with 11 nucleotides matching TRBD1. CDR3 loop: CASSGTGGYRNTEAFF. The DNA of the CDR3 is TGTGCCAGCAGTGGGACAGGGGGGTATCGGAACACTGAAGCTTTCTTT.